This entry is about one TCR beta chain. This sample stems from a study of response to subunit inactivated influenza vaccine. Using its own MiXCR run on the RT-PCR reads, TCRdb lists one record per CDR3 protein. In the table there are 860,000 or so distinct CDR3 sequences, 21% of which are singletons. The CDR3 runs to 15 residues. V lost 4 bases to trimming and J lost 7 bases; unmatched junction nucleotides: 3. Per germline, CDR1 SGHTA and CDR2 FQGNSA. Specimen: PBMCs from blood, collected about 5 days after vaccination. The chain joins TRBV7-2 to TRBJ2-1; 14 bases line up with TRBD2. This clonotype was sampled from a man in his fifties or sixties who received an inactivated influenza vaccine. The CDR3 DNA reads as TGTGCCAGCAGCTCTCGGACTAGCGGGAGGAATGAGCAGTTCTTC. This gives the protein CASSSRTSGRNEQFF.